This TCR beta chain was recovered during a study of cytomegalovirus exposure and HLA in healthy donors. Trimming cost V 2 bases and J 7 bases, with 19 bases left between them. Germline assignment: CDR1 SGHRS and CDR2 YFSETQ. CDR3 length equals 15 residues. This clone appeared a few times. The PCR had 60 Vbeta and 13 Jbeta primers. Using immunoSEQ multiplex PCR, the repertoire was profiled, and TCRdb retains in-frame clones only, with some absent. The top ten hold more than 2% of the sample, which has around 110,000 clones, approximately 76% seen once. Sequenced input: PBMCs. The V and J genes are TRBV5-1 and TRBJ2-7; D possibly corresponds to TRBD1 (6 bases). The sequence was obtained from a man between 18 and 35 years old in good health and CMV-seronegative. CDR3 sequence (DNA): TGCGCCAGCAGCTTTGGACAGCAAGGGCGTGGGGAGCAGTACTTC. Translated, it gives CASSFGQQGRGEQYF.